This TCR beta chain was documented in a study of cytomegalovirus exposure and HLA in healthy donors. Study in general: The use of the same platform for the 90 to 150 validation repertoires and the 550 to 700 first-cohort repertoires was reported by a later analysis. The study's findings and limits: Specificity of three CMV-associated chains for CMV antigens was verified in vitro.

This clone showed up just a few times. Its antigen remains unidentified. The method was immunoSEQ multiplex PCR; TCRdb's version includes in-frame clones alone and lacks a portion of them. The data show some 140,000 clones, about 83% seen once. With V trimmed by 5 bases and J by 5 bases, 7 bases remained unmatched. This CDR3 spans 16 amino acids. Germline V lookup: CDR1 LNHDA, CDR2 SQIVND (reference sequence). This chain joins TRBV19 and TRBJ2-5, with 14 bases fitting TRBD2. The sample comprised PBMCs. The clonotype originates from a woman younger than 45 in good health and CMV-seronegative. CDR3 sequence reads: CASSSGLAGGRETQYF. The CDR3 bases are TGTGCCAGTAGTTCCGGACTAGCGGGGGGCCGTGAGACCCAGTACTTC.